Presented here are 15 T cell receptor beta chains from one specimen sequenced in a study of blood T cell repertoires in COVID-19 (dated by TCRdb to about 2020). Library prep was done by the immunoSEQ multiplex PCR assay. As stored in TCRdb, this immuneACCESS dataset retains in-frame rearrangements with V and J assigned. A fraction of the clones does not appear; measured against another copy, unresolved V genes explain less than half of the discrepancy, and the remainder lacks a known reason. Here the sample has some 380,000 clones; roughly four fifths occur a single time. Of the sample, approximately 1% falls within the top ten clones. The sample taken for sequencing was peripheral blood. The receptors derive from a human donor with acute or convalescent COVID-19. The donor label of this sample is uncertain.

The chain carries TRBV25-1 and TRBJ2-1; 9 bases agree with TRBD2. V lost 4 bases to trimming and J lost 0 bases; unmatched junction nucleotides: 4. The germline V gene has CDR1 MGHDK and CDR2 SYGVNS. The CDR3 has 16 residues. The CDR3 reads CASSGGLADSYNEQFF. As DNA, the CDR3 is TGTGCCAGCAGTGGGGGACTAGCAGACTCCTACAATGAGCAGTTCTTC.

This chain joins TRBV30 and TRBJ1-5; D possibly corresponds to TRBD1 (6 bases). Germline CDR1 reads GTSNPN; CDR2 reads SVGIG (reference sequence). This CDR3 is built from 13 residues. V was clipped by 0 bases and J by 6 bases, with 9 bases between them. CDR3 in amino acids: CAWSVQGVQPQHF. The CDR3 coding sequence is TGTGCCTGGAGTGTACAGGGAGTTCAGCCCCAGCATTTT.

The chain employs TRBV3-1 (or the pseudogene TRBV3-2) and TRBJ1-3; D is ambiguous. V gave up 1 base and J gave up 8 bases, with 6 bases separating them. Germline V gene lookup returns CDR1 LGHDT and CDR2 YNNKEL (reference sequence). The CDR3 loop spans 12 amino acids. As DNA, the CDR3 is TGTGCCAGCAGCCAAGTTGAGCACACCATATATTTT. Residues: CASSQVEHTIYF.

This chain joins TRBV3-1 (or the pseudogene TRBV3-2) and TRBJ1-1; D uncertain. Trimming cost V 7 bases and J 9 bases, with 12 bases left between them. Germline-derived CDR1 and CDR2 are LGHDT and YNNKEL (reference sequence). The CDR3 covers 11 residues. The CDR3 DNA is TGTGCCAGCAAAGGAGGTGGTAAAGCTTTCTTT. Its translation: CASKGGGKAFF.

The rearrangement links TRBV19 to TRBJ2-3; D not resolved. Germline CDR1 and CDR2: LNHDA and SQIVND (reference sequence). The CDR3 consists of 15 residues. Trimming cost V 1 base and J 4 bases, with 12 bases left between them. The DNA of the CDR3 is TGTGCCAGTAGTATAGCAGGTTCGATCTCAGATACGCAGTATTTT. It specifies CASSIAGSISDTQYF.

This sequence joins TRBV30 and TRBJ2-5, with TRBD1 matching 9 bases. The V segment lost 2 bases and the J segment 5 bases; nucleotides outside the gene matches: 9. The CDR3 spans 15 residues. CDR1 is GTSNPN and CDR2 is SVGIG in the germline V gene (reference sequence). The CDR3 sequence: CAWSLGTGSRETQYF. CDR3 in DNA: TGTGCCTGGAGTCTCGGGACAGGGAGTCGGGAGACCCAGTACTTC.

Only a few counts were recorded for this clone. The chain links TRBV6-6 to TRBJ1-3; 8 nucleotides match TRBD1. Germline V gene data show CDR1 as MNHNY and CDR2 as SVGAGI (reference sequence). The CDR3 contains 16 residues. V lost 5 bases and J lost 0; bases outside the gene matches: 6. CDR3 nucleotides: TGTGCCAGCAGTACGGACAGGGTGAACTCTGGAAACACCATATATTTT. Protein: CASSTDRVNSGNTIYF.

The chain couples TRBV4-2 to TRBJ2-7; 13 bases are shared with TRBD2. The CDR3 consists of 17 residues. J was trimmed by 7 bases and V by 3 bases; bases with no gene match: 12. Germline V lookup: CDR1 LGHNA, CDR2 YNFKEQ. In DNA form, the CDR3 reads TGTGCCAGCAGCCAGGGACTAGCGGGATTGTCAAGTGAGGAGCAGTACTTC. Translating it yields CASSQGLAGLSSEEQYF.

The rearrangement joins TRBV20-1 to TRBJ2-1; 7 bases are shared with TRBD1. Germline-derived CDR1 and CDR2 are DFQATT and SNEGSKA (reference sequence). The CDR3 totals 11 residues. V was pared by 6 bases and J by 7 bases, with 3 bases of the junction left unmatched. The CDR3 sequence is CSANRGNEQFF. CDR3 nucleotide sequence: TGCAGTGCCAACAGGGGAAATGAGCAGTTCTTC.

The DNA for the CDR3 is TGTGCCAGCAGCTTCGGCGGGGTAGCCAAAAACATTCAGTACTTC. It encodes CASSFGGVAKNIQYF. The V call is TRBV7-9, the J call TRBJ2-4; tentative D call: TRBD2 (6 bases). Germline V gives CDR1 SEHNR, CDR2 FQNEAQ (reference sequence). The V and J ends lost 3 bases and 0 bases respectively, with 9 bases between them. This CDR3 spans 15 amino acids.

The CDR3 reads CATSDSTQGVGEKLFF. CDR3 sequence (DNA): TGTGCCACCAGTGATTCTACACAGGGCGTAGGTGAAAAACTGTTTTTT. The V gene is TRBV24-1, the J gene TRBJ1-4, with D maybe TRBD1 (6 bases). V gave up 2 bases and J gave up 7 bases, with 16 bases separating them. This CDR3 is 16 amino acids long. Looked up from germline, CDR1 is KGHDR and CDR2 is SFDVKD.

The sample holds one count of this clone. A read error may produce the germline difference seen at one junction end. The chain is built from TRBV19 and TRBJ1-5; D is unclear. Germline-derived CDR1 and CDR2 are LNHDA and SQIVND (reference sequence). The CDR3 totals 15 residues. The CDR3 nucleotides read TGTGCCAGTAGTATGAGGCGGCAGAAAAATCAGCCCCGGCATTTT. This encodes CASSMRRQKNQPRHF.

The gene calls are TRBV4-1 and TRBJ1-1, with 10 bases matching TRBD1. This CDR3 spans 16 amino acids. The V and J ends lost 3 bases and 11 bases, in that order; junction bases with no gene match: 15. Germline-derived CDR1 and CDR2 are MGHRA and YSYEKL. This CDR3 is CASSHEPGQGTSKAFF. As DNA, the CDR3 is TGCGCCAGCAGCCATGAACCGGGACAGGGGACCTCGAAGGCTTTCTTT.

This chain connects TRBV18 to TRBJ1-4; D is possibly TRBD1 (5 bases). Trimming shortened V by 3 bases and J by 2 bases, and 7 bases separated the two germline ends. Germline V gene lookup returns CDR1 KGHSH and CDR2 LQKENI. The CDR3 loop spans 14 amino acids. CDR3 region: CASSPRGTNEKLFF. The CDR3, as DNA: TGTGCCAGCTCACCCCGGGGGACTAATGAAAAACTGTTTTTT.

V and J are TRBV5-1 and TRBJ1-6, with unresolved D. The CDR3 has 16 residues. Germline V gives CDR1 SGHRS, CDR2 YFSETQ. The V and J ends lost 0 bases and 6 bases respectively, with 13 bases between them. CDR3 DNA: TGCGCCAGCAGCTTGGCACCGGTTTCGGGTAATTCACCCCTCCACTTT. Amino acids: CASSLAPVSGNSPLHF.